The T cell receptor (beta chain) under discussion was sequenced for a study of blood T cell repertoires in COVID-19 (dated by TCRdb to the early 2020s). Study-wide context: The collaborator samples originated in the United States, Italy and Spain and spanned the acute and convalescent phases of COVID-19. The material from the prospective study consisted of cDNA or gDNA derived from T cells, B-cell-depleted T cells, or PBMCs. Subjects who had been exposed to COVID-19, were actively infected with it, or had recovered from it provided the deeply sampled blood TCRbeta repertoires that made up the dataset. The repertoires were released in a freely available public database intended as a resource for research on the immune response to SARS-CoV-2. The samples were drawn from the first 160 participants of the ongoing ImmuneRACE study and from 950 to 1,500 subjects provided by 6 global collaborators. A de-identified subject ID, COVID-19 status, age in years and sex were almost always included in the sample metadata. Where HLA class I and class II types were available, the types were taken from metadata supplied by the sample provider, not from assay-based typing. What the authors observed across the whole study: The quantity of clinical and demographic metadata differed by source and by participant and was supplied without curation.

The CDR3, from cysteine to phenylalanine, totals 15 residues. The read is trimmed to its CDR3 DNA, 45 bases read in frame from base 1. Based on the germline V gene, the CDR1 and CDR2 sequences are SGHNT and YENEEA. Ends trimmed: V by 8 bases, J by 5 bases; bases unmatched to a gene: 8. TCRbeta CDR3 regions were amplified from genomic DNA by means of the immunoSEQ Assay, a bias-controlled multiplex PCR. In the source study's methods: Nucleated cell counts per sample were estimated from amplification of reference gene primers within the assay. Sequence reads were collapsed and filtered to measure the absolute abundance of every unique TCRbeta CDR3 rearrangement. For each sample, productive Simpson clonality was calculated as the square root of Simpson's diversity index over productive rearrangements. This immuneACCESS table, as held by TCRdb, lists in-frame sequences with V and J called but not all clones. Of the missing ones, under half trace to an unresolved V gene in checked studies; the others have no known cause. The V and J calls and clone size are taken from that table; D and trimming were inferred from the DNA. This sample comprises a few hundred thousand clones, around 90% of them detected only once. Of the sample, around 3% falls within the top ten clones.

A note on this clone: Its antigen target is currently unknown. No much larger clonotype is one base removed from it; base qualities were not supplied.

Each collaborating institution followed its own protocols to collect whole blood in K2EDTA tubes. Collaborator samples were shipped for TCRbeta analysis as frozen whole blood, isolated PBMCs, or DNA extracted from either sample type. Sequenced input: peripheral blood. The origin of this receptor is a human donor in a cohort sampled during active COVID-19. The rearranged chain carries TRBV11-3 and TRBJ2-1; TRBD2 fits 11 bases in the junction. The CDR3 region: CASQKGTSGDNEQFF. The DNA sequence is as follows: TGTGCCAGCCAGAAGGGGACTAGCGGAGACAATGAGCAGTTCTTC.